The 31 T cell receptor beta chains reported below all come from one sample, sequenced in a study of regulatory T cells in long-lasting Graves disease. Researchers made TCR beta libraries by using iRepertoire HTBI primers and running Arm-PCR on CDR3 regions. TCRdb processed the multiplex PCR reads anew with MiXCR; each CDR3 protein has one entry. The sample records 500,000 to 700,000 distinct CDR3 sequences, around 15% being singletons. This sample's time point: newly diagnosed GD, antithyroid drugs for less than 3 months. PBMC-derived RNA was used for the TCR library. These data were likewise used in another study, on T cells in Graves' hyperthyroidism and ophthalmopathy.

Material: peripheral blood mononuclear cells (PBMCs), obtained at new diagnosis, from a patient treated with antithyroid drugs. The origin of the receptors is a woman under 40 with Graves disease.

This clonotype showed up many times. The chain links TRBV7-8 to TRBJ2-2, with D tentatively TRBD2 (5 bases). There are 15 residues in the CDR3. Between the trimmed V and J ends, which lost 5 bases and 7 bases, there was a span of 17 bases. Germline V gives CDR1 SGHVS, CDR2 FQNEAQ. CDR3 in amino acids: CASSALLGRVGELFF. The CDR3 bases are TGTGCCAGCAGCGCTCTACTAGGGCGGGTCGGGGAGCTGTTTTTT.

There are a few counts of this clonotype. The chain combines TRBV6-2 or TRBV6-3 with TRBJ2-2; tentatively, D is TRBD1 (5 bases). The germline V gene encodes CDR1 MNHEY and CDR2 SVGEGT. The CDR3 is 15 amino acids. V lost 6 bases, J lost 2 bases, and 13 bases lay in between. For the CDR3, the DNA is TGTGCCAGCAGCTTGACAGCGACTAACACCGGGGAGCTGTTTTTT. Its translation is CASSLTATNTGELFF.

The sample holds many counts of this clonotype. The chain carries TRBV6-2 or TRBV6-3 and TRBJ2-7; 11 bases match TRBD2. V gave up 5 bases and J gave up 6 bases; unmatched junction bases: 6. The V gene's germline CDR1 is MNHEY and CDR2 SVGEGT. This CDR3 comprises 14 residues. The CDR3, as DNA: TGTGCCAGCAGTGAACTAGCGGGAGTGGGCGAGCAGTACTTC. The encoded protein is CASSELAGVGEQYF.

The chain has TRBV14 and TRBJ2-5; D unresolved. Per the germline V gene, CDR1 is SGHDN and CDR2 is FVKESK. CDR3 length: 14 amino acids. The V gene lost 1 base and the J gene lost 2 bases, with 8 bases spanning the gap. The CDR3 here is CASSQAPLQETQYF. Written as DNA, the CDR3 is TGTGCCAGCAGCCAAGCCCCCCTACAAGAGACCCAGTACTTC.

With regard to this clonotype: A far larger clone is only one base removed, so a read error is likely. The gene calls are TRBV11-2 and TRBJ2-1; TRBD2 agrees at 13 bases. CDR1 and CDR2 (germline): SGHAT, FQNNGV. CDR3 length: 15 amino acids. V trimming: 8 bases; J trimming: 9 bases; junction bases outside the gene matches: 10. CDR3 DNA: TGTGCCAGCCGCCCCCGGACTAGCGGGAGTGGTGAGCAGTTCTTC. Translation: CASRPRTSGSGEQFF.

About this clonotype itself: Only one base separates this from a far larger clonotype, so it likely reflects a read error. The rearrangement joins TRBV10-3 to TRBJ1-2; D not resolved. The CDR3 is made up of 13 amino acids. V gave up 6 bases and J gave up 1 base, with 9 bases separating them. The germline gives CDR1 ENHRY, CDR2 SYGVKD. CDR3 bases: TGTGCCATCAGACCCATCGATAACTATGGCTACACCTTC. This codes for CAIRPIDNYGYTF.

This clonotype was observed many times. The CDR3 region is CASSLKSTPGQGKYSNQPQHF. In DNA, the CDR3 is TGTGCCAGCAGTTTGAAAAGCACACCGGGACAGGGGAAATATAGCAATCAGCCCCAGCATTTT. The chain joins TRBV12-3 or TRBV12-4 to TRBJ1-5; the match to TRBD1 covers 10 bases. The length of the CDR3 is 21 residues. The V segment lost 3 bases and the J segment 0 bases; nucleotides outside the gene matches: 17.

The sample holds many counts of this clonotype. This sequence joins TRBV28 and TRBJ2-3, with D hard to call. This CDR3 comprises 14 residues. Trimming pared 6 bases from V and 3 bases from J, leaving 13 bases between. Per germline, CDR1 MDHEN and CDR2 SYDVKM. The CDR3 DNA follows: TGTGCCAGCAGGCCACATACTGGGACAGATACGCAGTATTTT. This sequence encodes CASRPHTGTDTQYF.

This clonotype has more than one count but fewer than ten. The chain has TRBV19 and TRBJ1-2; TRBD1 agrees at 9 bases. Germline V gene data show CDR1 as LNHDA and CDR2 as SQIVND (reference sequence). J lost 3 bases, V lost 5 bases, and 4 bases had no gene match. The CDR3 sequence is 14 residues long. CDR3 residues: CASSRGQGYYGYTF. The CDR3 DNA follows: TGTGCCAGTAGTCGGGGACAGGGATACTATGGCTACACCTTC.

Details on this clonotype: A much larger clone differs by one base, so this may be a read error. No conserved phenylalanine or tryptophan ends this CDR3, so it is likely a read error. The chain employs TRBV29-1 and TRBJ1-1, with D uncertain. In germline, CDR1 is SQVTM, CDR2 ANQGSEA. The CDR3 runs 13 residues. The V and J ends lost 7 bases and 4 bases respectively, with 16 bases between them. Written as DNA, the CDR3 is TGCAGCGCCGCGGACGGAGCAGGCACTGAAGCTTTCCTT. It specifies CSAADGAGTEAFL.

At least ten counts were recorded for this clonotype. V gene TRBV7-8 combines with J gene TRBJ2-2; D gene ambiguous. CDR3 length: 16 amino acids. CDR1 is SGHVS, CDR2 FQNEAQ, per germline. V was pared by 1 base and J by 4 bases, with 13 bases between. The CDR3: CASSLVGRSSTGELFF. DNA for the CDR3: TGTGCCAGCAGCTTAGTAGGCAGGAGCTCCACCGGGGAGCTGTTTTTT.

Only a few counts were recorded for this clonotype. The chain joins TRBV18 to TRBJ2-3; no reliable D call. V was pared by 4 bases and J by 0 bases, with 8 bases between. CDR3 length: 14 residues. CDR1 and CDR2 from the germline V gene are KGHSH and LQKENI. CDR3 bases: TGTGCCAGCTCACGCCGCAAGAGCACAGATACGCAGTATTTT. It codes for CASSRRKSTDTQYF.

This clonotype came up a few times. The chain links TRBV14 to TRBJ2-7; 10 bases line up with TRBD2. V lost 0 bases, J lost 0 bases, and 8 bases stayed unmatched. The CDR3 is 18 amino acids. The germline V gene encodes CDR1 SGHDN and CDR2 FVKESK. Written as DNA, the CDR3 is TGTGCCAGCAGCCAAGACCCTCATAGCGGGAGGAGCTCCTACGAGCAGTACTTC. Protein sequence: CASSQDPHSGRSSYEQYF. Supplemented by reference TRBV14 and TRBJ2-7, the full variable domain reads EAGVTQFPSHSVIEKGQTVTLRCDPISGHDNLYWYRRVMGKEIKFLLHFVKESKQDESGMPNNRFLAERTGGTYSTLKVQPAELEDSGVYFCASSQDPHSGRSSYEQYFGPGTRLTVT.

The sample holds a few counts of this clonotype. CDR3 DNA sequence: TGTGCCAGCTCACCATTCGAAGGGAAGGGTTCCTACGAGCAGTACTTC. Its translation: CASSPFEGKGSYEQYF. The V call is TRBV18, the J call TRBJ2-7; D not resolved. The CDR3 contains 16 residues. Per germline, CDR1 KGHSH and CDR2 LQKENI. The germline V and J ends were trimmed by 2 bases and 1 base, with 15 bases remaining between them.

This clonotype has more than one count but fewer than ten. Its ends do not fully match the called genes, so a read error is possible. The chain is built from TRBV5-1 and TRBJ2-3; the D is unclear. There are 13 residues in the CDR3. Germline CDR1 is SGHRS and CDR2 is YFSETQ. The CDR3 region is CASTKFATDMQYF. CDR3 in DNA: TGCGCCAGCACAAAGTTTGCCACAGATATGCAGTATTTT.

V is TRBV9 and J is TRBJ2-7; D is possibly TRBD1 (6 bases). The CDR3 runs 15 residues. Germline CDR1 is SGDLS and CDR2 is YYNGEE. Trimming took off 0 bases at V and 0 bases at J, with 10 bases between the two ends. The CDR3 bases are TGTGCCAGCAGCGTAGAGGACAGAAGCTCCTACGAGCAGTACTTC. Translation gives CASSVEDRSSYEQYF.

The table lists this clonotype with many counts. The chain employs TRBV7-3 and TRBJ2-6; D gene unclear. With 8 bases removed from V and 1 base from J, the gap between germline ends came to 9 bases. Per germline, CDR1 SGHTA and CDR2 FQGTGA. CDR3 size: 14 residues. The CDR3: CASGDGSGANVLTF. DNA of the CDR3: TGTGCCAGCGGCGACGGGTCTGGGGCCAACGTCCTGACTTTC. The full variable domain, with the rest looked up from reference TRBV7-3 and TRBJ2-6, is GAGVSQTPSNKVTEKGKYVELRCDPISGHTALYWYRQSLGQGPEFLIYFQGTGAADDSGLPNDRFFAVRPEGSVSTLKIQRTERGDSAVYLCASGDGSGANVLTFGAGSRLTVL.

V is TRBV24-1 and J is TRBJ2-7; 8 bases are a match to TRBD1. After removal of 5 bases from V and 6 bases from J, the junction contained 17 bases not matched to a gene. CDR3 length: 17 residues. Germline CDR1 KGHDR, CDR2 SFDVKD. The CDR3: CATSAGQGASLLGEQYF. The CDR3 DNA reads as TGTGCCACCAGTGCTGGGCAGGGGGCCTCTCTCCTAGGCGAGCAGTACTTC.

Many counts were recorded for this clonotype. This chain links TRBV2 with TRBJ2-2; 9 bases are shared with TRBD1. Trimming removed 5 bases from V and 6 bases from J; junction bases left unmatched: 7. This CDR3 comprises 15 residues. Germline V lookup: CDR1 SNHLY, CDR2 FYNNEI. The CDR3 bases are TGTGCCAGCAGTAGGACAGGGGCTTCGTCCGGGGAGCTGTTTTTT. Translated: CASSRTGASSGELFF.

In its sample, this clonotype was seen a few times. This chain uses TRBV9 with TRBJ2-7, with 8 positions matching TRBD2. CDR3 length: 15 residues. V lost 0 bases and J lost 4; bases outside the gene matches: 6. Looked up from germline, CDR1 is SGDLS and CDR2 is YYNGEE. The CDR3 loop is CASSVGVASGYEQYF. The CDR3 DNA follows: TGTGCCAGCAGCGTAGGAGTGGCTAGCGGGTACGAGCAGTACTTC.

The DNA for the CDR3 is TGTGCCAGTAGTATAGCAAACTCAGCTAACTATGGCTACACCTTC. Translating it yields CASSIANSANYGYTF. The V and J genes are TRBV19 and TRBJ1-2; D is unresolved. Germline values: CDR1 LNHDA, CDR2 SQIVND (reference sequence). Trimming left V 1 base short and J 0 bases short, with 9 bases between. The CDR3 has 15 amino acids.

This clonotype was recorded at least ten times. The chain couples TRBV6-5 to TRBJ2-1, with D unclear. The CDR3 runs 14 residues. The germline CDR1 and CDR2 sequences are MNHEY and SVGAGI. Trimming removed 2 bases from V and 2 bases from J, with 7 bases in between. The CDR3 here is CASSYEATYNEQFF. CDR3 in DNA: TGTGCCAGCAGTTACGAGGCTACCTACAATGAGCAGTTCTTC.

This clonotype occurred many times. The chain joins TRBV20-1 to TRBJ1-1; TRBD1 aligns across 7 bases. V was clipped by 2 bases and J by 1 base; unmatched bases: 4. Germline V gene data show CDR1 as DFQATT and CDR2 as SNEGSKA (reference sequence). The CDR3 contains 14 residues. DNA for the CDR3: TGCAGTGCTAGAAAGGCAGGGGGGAACACTGAAGCTTTCTTT. It codes for CSARKAGGNTEAFF.

The sample holds many counts of this clonotype. The chain carries TRBV12-3 or TRBV12-4 and TRBJ2-3; D might be TRBD2 (5 bases). The CDR3 has 15 residues. V shed 3 bases and J shed 1 base, with 11 bases lying between them. The CDR3 DNA sequence: TGTGCCAGCAGTTTTTTGGGAGCGGGCACAGATACGCAGTATTTT. Amino acids: CASSFLGAGTDTQYF.

Ten or more counts support this clonotype. The chain recombines TRBV28 with TRBJ2-4, with TRBD1 identical over 8 bases. The V segment lost 2 bases and the J segment 5 bases; nucleotides outside the gene matches: 11. This CDR3 region has 17 residues. CDR1 and CDR2 (germline): MDHEN, SYDVKM. CDR3 loop: CASSLKIIQGAQNIQYF. The CDR3 coding sequence is TGTGCCAGCAGTTTAAAGATCATTCAGGGGGCCCAAAACATTCAGTACTTC.

This clonotype was counted a few times. The chain employs TRBV20-1 and TRBJ1-1; D gene ambiguous. Germline V lookup: CDR1 DFQATT, CDR2 SNEGSKA (reference sequence). The V end was cut by 2 bases, the J end by 2 bases, with 9 bases between. This CDR3 comprises 13 residues. CDR3 loop: CSARHQANTEAFF. DNA for the CDR3: TGCAGTGCTAGACATCAGGCTAACACTGAAGCTTTCTTT.

This clonotype was counted many times. The CDR3 spells CASSQDGGRRTTDTQYF. In nucleotides, the CDR3 is TGTGCCAGCAGCCAAGACGGCGGGAGGCGGACCACAGATACGCAGTATTTT. The rearrangement uses TRBV14 and TRBJ2-3; the match to TRBD2 covers 8 bases. Germline V CDR1 and CDR2: SGHDN, FVKESK. The CDR3 is made up of 17 amino acids. The V and J ends lost 0 bases and 2 bases, in that order; junction bases with no gene match: 7.

This chain links TRBV30 with TRBJ2-7; D is possibly TRBD2 (6 bases). Trimming pared 4 bases from V and 4 bases from J, leaving 20 bases between. Germline assignment: CDR1 GTSNPN and CDR2 SVGIG (reference sequence). The CDR3 has 15 amino acids. The DNA for the CDR3 is TGTGCCTGGACACGAATGTCGCGGGGAACGTACGAGCAGTACTTC. Its protein product is CAWTRMSRGTYEQYF.

This sequence joins TRBV25-1 and TRBJ2-3; D remains ambiguous. Germline lookup yields CDR1 MGHDK and CDR2 SYGVNS. V lost 1 base to trimming and J lost 4 bases, with 12 bases between them. The CDR3 covers 15 residues. The CDR3 is CASSESGPAPDTQYF. CDR3 nucleotides: TGTGCCAGCAGTGAATCCGGGCCGGCGCCAGATACGCAGTATTTT.

At least ten counts were recorded for this clonotype. The chain carries TRBV28 and TRBJ2-7, with a tentative D call TRBD2 (6 bases). V was cut by 1 base and J by 4 bases, with 14 bases left in between. Germline CDR1 is MDHEN and CDR2 is SYDVKM. CDR3 length equals 15 residues. In DNA form, the CDR3 reads TGTGCCAGCAGTTTATTCTCAGCGGGTTTATACGAGCAGTACTTC. The encoded protein is CASSLFSAGLYEQYF.

A few counts support this clonotype. The chain is built from TRBV30 and TRBJ2-2; D may be TRBD1 (6 bases). There are 14 residues in the CDR3. V lost 0 bases and J lost 2, with 7 bases in between. CDR1 GTSNPN and CDR2 SVGIG come from the germline V gene (reference sequence). The CDR3 DNA is TGTGCCTGGAGTGTACAGGGAAACACCGGGGAGCTGTTTTTT. This sequence encodes CAWSVQGNTGELFF.